This T cell receptor (beta chain) was observed in a study of response to subunit inactivated influenza vaccine. Whole-study findings and limits: Authors proposed each seasonal influenza vaccination draws in few new T cells.

This clonotype has just a few counts. Its cognate antigen is unknown. The CDR3 extends over 14 amino acids. Germline values: CDR1 MNHEY, CDR2 SMNVEV (reference sequence). V lost 2 bases and J lost 5; bases outside the gene matches: 5. Each CDR3 protein gets one entry after TCRdb re-called the RT-PCR reads with MiXCR. The sample consists of hundreds of thousands of distinct CDR3 sequences, 15% to 19% of them appearing once. The sequenced sample was PBMCs from blood, obtained approximately 12 days after vaccination. The rearrangement uses TRBV27 and TRBJ1-2, with 7 bases that match TRBD1. The receptor comes from a man in his fifties who received an inactivated influenza vaccine. CDR3 in DNA: TGTGCCAGCAGTTTAAGGGGGCCCGGTTATGGCTACACCTTC. It translates to CASSLRGPGYGYTF.